Detailed here is one TCR beta chain. In the original processing: Estimated nucleated cell counts came from reference gene primer amplification. Only in-frame clones appear in the TCRdb table, and some are missing; sequencing was by immunoSEQ multiplex PCR. The V and J calls and clone size come from that table; D and trimming were worked out from the DNA. This table has 200,000 or so clones, 86% appearing once. Cohort placement rested on clinical history that participants reported themselves. These data are taken from a study of blood T cell repertoires in COVID-19. As for the study in general: The study drew acute and convalescent COVID-19 samples from the United States, Italy and Spain.

The CDR3 loop spans 17 amino acids. From germline, CDR1 is LNHDA and CDR2 SQIVND (reference sequence). The ends lost 5 bases at V and 0 bases at J; junction bases unmatched: 11. The rearrangement joins TRBV19 to TRBJ1-2; 8 nucleotides match TRBD1. Sequencing was carried out using PBMCs or T cells enriched from blood (not recorded which). This sequence was found in a woman aged 40 to 50 with acute COVID-19. The CDR3 sequence: CASSGTGTGEANYGYTF. For the CDR3, the DNA is TGTGCCAGTAGTGGGACCGGGACAGGAGAAGCTAACTATGGCTACACCTTC.